The clone carrying this T cell receptor (beta chain) came up a few times. A single record per CDR3 protein comes from TCRdb applying MiXCR to the 5' RACE reads. This table holds about 560,000 distinct CDR3 sequences, about 18% found once. The data are from a study of T-cell memory formation after mild COVID-19. Sequenced material: PBMCs or a T cell subset sorted from them (not recorded which). This sequence was found in an adult woman who had mild COVID-19 (a few samples of this study predate the infection). Cell type and time point are not known.

The CDR3 loop is CASSFGTWGARANVLTF. The CDR3 coding sequence is TGTGCCAGCAGCTTCGGGACCTGGGGGGCGCGGGCCAACGTCCTGACTTTC. The chain uses TRBV7-8 and TRBJ2-6; D may match TRBD1 or TRBD2 (6 bases each). The CDR3 is 17 residues long. Trimming left V 3 bases short and J 5 bases short, with 17 bases between. Germline values: CDR1 SGHVS, CDR2 FQNEAQ.